These 14 T cell receptor beta chains originate from one sample sequenced in a study of blood T cell repertoires in COVID-19. Measured with immunoSEQ multiplex PCR; TCRdb has only the in-frame clones, and not every one. The sample includes 400,000 to 500,000 clones, roughly 88% seen only once; the top ten take 1.2% to 1.5%. The sample was PBMCs or T cells enriched from blood (not recorded which). Every receptor here comes from a woman aged 18-29 years who had been exposed to COVID-19.

J is TRBJ1-2 and V is TRBV6-5, with TRBD1 as a possible D gene (5 bases). The CDR3 spans 16 residues. CDR1 is MNHEY and CDR2 is SVGAGI in the germline V gene. V gave up 2 bases and J gave up 4 bases, with 17 bases separating them. CDR3 bases: TGTGCCAGCAGTTACACGGCGTCGGGGGGACGCTATGGCTACACCTTC. It translates to CASSYTASGGRYGYTF.

V is TRBV28 and J is TRBJ2-7, with a possible D match to TRBD1 (6 bases). Per the germline V gene, CDR1 is MDHEN and CDR2 is SYDVKM. CDR3 length: 13 residues. V lost 7 bases and J 3 bases, leaving 13 bases between the germline ends. The CDR3 region is CASNKGVVYEQYF. In nucleotides, the CDR3 is TGTGCCAGCAACAAGGGGGTAGTCTACGAGCAGTACTTC.

This clone was detected a few times. The chain combines TRBV18 with TRBJ1-5, with a tentative D call TRBD1 (6 bases). This CDR3 contains 14 residues. The germline V and J ends were trimmed by 4 bases and 5 bases, with 12 bases remaining between them. The germline gives CDR1 KGHSH, CDR2 LQKENI. This CDR3 reads CASSLGQKDQPQHF. The CDR3, as DNA: TGTGCCAGCTCACTCGGACAGAAAGATCAGCCCCAGCATTTT.

This clone was counted between two and nine times. This chain links TRBV30 with TRBJ1-2, with TRBD1 matching 9 bases. Germline V lookup: CDR1 GTSNPN, CDR2 SVGIG (reference sequence). The CDR3 is made up of 13 amino acids. Trimming took 2 bases from V and 8 from J; bases not matched to a gene: 6. The CDR3 DNA reads TGTGCCTGGAGTTTACAGGGGGCTGGGGGCTACACCTTC. Amino acid sequence: CAWSLQGAGGYTF.

This rearrangement joins TRBV3-1 (or the pseudogene TRBV3-2) to TRBJ1-5; perhaps TRBD1 as D (5 bases). Trimming took 4 bases from V and 4 from J, leaving 17 bases between them. The CDR3 loop spans 16 amino acids. Germline V gene sequence: CDR1 LGHDT, CDR2 YNNKEL (reference sequence). This CDR3 reads CASSLAIQGGNQPQHF. Here the CDR3 DNA reads TGTGCCAGCAGCCTTGCGATCCAGGGTGGTAATCAGCCCCAGCATTTT.

This clone has just a few counts. The chain joins TRBV19 to TRBJ1-3, with D hard to call. The CDR3 sequence is 15 residues long. CDR1 LNHDA and CDR2 SQIVND come from the germline V gene (reference sequence). V lost 9 bases to trimming and J lost 1 base, with 16 bases between them. CDR3 bases: TGTGCCAGACGCGAGAATCAAGTGTCTGGAAACACCATATATTTT. This codes for CARRENQVSGNTIYF.

The J gene is TRBJ2-7, the V gene TRBV13, with D possibly being TRBD1 (6 bases). The V gene lost 5 bases and the J gene lost 3 bases, with 17 bases spanning the gap. Germline V CDR1 and CDR2: PRHDT, FYEKMQ (reference sequence). The CDR3 runs to 15 residues. The CDR3 is CASSLRQVGHYEQYF. CDR3 DNA: TGTGCCAGCAGCCTTCGACAGGTAGGGCACTACGAGCAGTACTTC.

The chain has TRBV11-2 and TRBJ1-3, with D uncertain. Germline V gene data show CDR1 as SGHAT and CDR2 as FQNNGV. The CDR3 loop spans 15 amino acids. The V end lost 5 bases, the J end lost 0 bases, and 11 bases lay between the germline ends. CDR3 sequence (DNA): TGTGCCAGCAGCCTTGGACTGATCTCTGGAAACACCATATATTTT. This sequence encodes CASSLGLISGNTIYF.

This sequence joins TRBV13 and TRBJ2-5, with 7 positions matching TRBD2. There are 14 residues in the CDR3. From germline, CDR1 is PRHDT and CDR2 FYEKMQ (reference sequence). V was clipped by 2 bases and J by 3 bases; unmatched bases: 3. DNA of the CDR3: TGTGCCAGCAGCTTAATGGGGGGGGAAGAGACCCAGTACTTC. Encoded protein: CASSLMGGEETQYF.

The rearrangement uses TRBV9 and TRBJ1-2, with D perhaps TRBD1 (6 bases). From germline, CDR1 is SGDLS and CDR2 YYNGEE. The length of the CDR3 is 15 residues. The germline V and J ends were trimmed by 4 bases and 6 bases, with 19 bases remaining between them. The CDR3 here is CASSMTLTGSDGYTF. As DNA, the CDR3 is TGTGCCAGCAGCATGACCTTAACAGGGAGCGATGGCTACACCTTC.

J is TRBJ2-3 and V is TRBV7-9, with 7 bases lining up with TRBD2. The CDR3 is 16 residues long. Germline lookup yields CDR1 SEHNR and CDR2 FQNEAQ (reference sequence). After removal of 0 bases from V and 2 bases from J, the junction contained 5 bases not matched to a gene. The CDR3 spells CASSLAGGTLTDTQYF. As DNA, the CDR3 is TGTGCCAGCAGCTTAGCGGGGGGGACGCTCACAGATACGCAGTATTTT.

This clone appeared once. The chain is built from TRBV6-5 and TRBJ2-7; 12 bases align to TRBD1. V gave up 7 bases and J gave up 8 bases; unmatched junction bases: 9. The germline V gene encodes CDR1 MNHEY and CDR2 SVGAGI. The CDR3 consists of 14 residues. The CDR3 DNA follows: TGTGCCAGCACCCCCGGGGGACAGGGGGCGAAGCAGTACTTC. It is translated as CASTPGGQGAKQYF.

The chain combines TRBV2 with TRBJ1-2, with TRBD1 as a possible D gene (6 bases). Trimming took 3 bases from V and 5 from J, leaving 10 bases between them. The CDR3 is 13 residues long. The germline gives CDR1 SNHLY, CDR2 FYNNEI. Written as DNA, the CDR3 is TGTGCCAGCAGTGACGGGACACAGTATGGCTACACCTTC. This encodes CASSDGTQYGYTF.

The chain recombines TRBV7-7 with TRBJ2-5, with 12 bases aligning to TRBD2. The CDR3 length is 16 residues. CDR1 and CDR2 from the germline V gene are SSHAT and FNYEAQ (reference sequence). V gave up 5 bases and J gave up 4 bases; unmatched junction bases: 8. This chain's CDR3 is CASSRRLAGDPETQYF. The CDR3 DNA sequence: TGTGCCAGCAGCCGAAGACTAGCGGGAGACCCAGAGACCCAGTACTTC.